This T cell receptor (beta chain) was obtained from a study of T cell changes during pregnancy in multiple sclerosis. Here immunoSEQ multiplex PCR was the method, and the copy in TCRdb shows in-frame clones only, minus some. The sample records over 80,000 clones, 85% to 95% being singletons. This CDR3 is 14 amino acids long. Between the trimmed V and J ends, which lost 0 bases and 6 bases, there was a span of 10 bases. Germline CDR1 is SGDLS and CDR2 is YYNGEE. Sequenced here: peripheral blood, sampled in the third trimester of pregnancy. This receptor was taken from a female donor in good health, enrolled as a control in a pregnancy study. The chain combines TRBV9 with TRBJ2-1, with TRBD1 as a possible D gene (5 bases). For the CDR3, the DNA is TGTGCCAGCAGCGTAGGCAGGACAATCAATGAGCAGTTCTTC. It is translated as CASSVGRTINEQFF.